The entry below gives a single TCR beta chain sequence along with its context. What it binds is unknown. The record originates from a study of CD8 T cells in ankylosing spondylitis. Points from the study as a whole: Disease-linked clones bore a CD8+ phenotype and were relatively rare in peripheral blood. Disease-linked clones reportedly concentrated significantly in matched ankylosing spondylitis synovial fluid. For ankylosing spondylitis blood, a TCR beta motif of roughly 8 highly homologous variants appeared characteristic.

Making the TCR beta libraries involved quantitative 5'-RACE with molecular barcodes. TCRdb reprocessed the 5' RACE reads with MiXCR, giving one entry per CDR3 protein. The table shows more than 200,000 distinct CDR3 sequences, with approximately 24% occurring only once. V shed 6 bases and J 5 bases; nucleotides not matched to a gene: 11. There are 15 residues in the CDR3. Germline CDR1 SNHLY, CDR2 FYNNEI. The V gene is TRBV2, the J gene TRBJ2-3, with 7 bases identical to TRBD2. This clonotype was obtained from a male donor with ankylosing spondylitis or in good health (not recorded which). Sequences were obtained from blood, either unsorted or a sorted T cell fraction (not recorded which). CDR3: CASRPTERGVDTQYF. For the CDR3, the DNA is TGTGCCAGCAGACCGACTGAGCGGGGCGTAGATACGCAGTATTTT.